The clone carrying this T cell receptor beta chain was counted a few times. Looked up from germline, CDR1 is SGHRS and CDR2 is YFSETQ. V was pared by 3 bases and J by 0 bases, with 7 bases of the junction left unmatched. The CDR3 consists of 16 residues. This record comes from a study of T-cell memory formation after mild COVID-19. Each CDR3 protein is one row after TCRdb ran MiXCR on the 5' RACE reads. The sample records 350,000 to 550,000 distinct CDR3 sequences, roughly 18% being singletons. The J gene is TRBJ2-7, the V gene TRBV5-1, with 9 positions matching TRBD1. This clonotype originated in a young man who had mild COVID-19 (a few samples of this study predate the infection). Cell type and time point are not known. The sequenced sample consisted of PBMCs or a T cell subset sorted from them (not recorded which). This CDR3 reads CASSWRGQGGSYEQYF. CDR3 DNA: TGCGCCAGCAGCTGGAGGGGACAGGGAGGCTCCTACGAGCAGTACTTC.